This T cell receptor (beta chain) was identified during a study of control samples from healthy donors and cancer patients. Assay: immunoSEQ multiplex PCR; the TCRdb copy retains only in-frame clones and omits some. The table lists approximately 120,000 clones, about 89% of them singletons. Germline lookup yields CDR1 SGHAT and CDR2 FQNNGV. After removal of 3 bases from V and 7 bases from J, the junction contained 6 bases not matched to a gene. This CDR3 region has 14 residues. The sequence derives from a woman between 50 and 59 years old in good health. J is TRBJ2-1 and V is TRBV11-2, with 7 nucleotides matching TRBD2. Sequences were obtained from blood. For the CDR3, the DNA is TGTGCCAGCAGCTTGTGGACTAGTTCAAATGAGCAGTTCTTC. It codes for CASSLWTSSNEQFF.